These 7 T cell receptor beta chains share one sample of origin, sequenced in a study of T cells in Graves' hyperthyroidism and ophthalmopathy (dated by TCRdb to the late 2010s). The library was produced with multiplex PCR. Data came from an Illumina HiSeq 2000. The TCR beta CDR3 regions were amplified from RNA transcripts. For the first round of RT-PCR on the TCR CDR3, the HTBI primer set was used together with the Qiagen OneStep RT-PCR kit. In-frame beta chains were kept once TCRdb had trimmed the public reads at Q25 with fastp and called clones with MiXCR. Under each unique CDR3 protein, matching rows form one entry showing the most common genes and DNA. This sample gives hundreds of thousands of distinct CDR3 sequences in total; roughly 15% of them show up just once. The ten biggest clones cover about a tenth of the sample. Sequencing was performed on blood. All receptors derive from a woman aged 18-29 years with Graves' hyperthyroidism.

This clonotype was observed at least ten times. The V call is TRBV14, the J call TRBJ2-1, with a tentative D call TRBD1 (6 bases). V was clipped by 4 bases and J by 4 bases, with 17 bases between them. The CDR3 runs 16 residues. In germline, CDR1 is SGHDN, CDR2 FVKESK. CDR3 DNA sequence: TGTGCCAGCAGCCGTCTGGGCGGACAGTCATACAATGAGCAGTTCTTC. Translating it yields CASSRLGGQSYNEQFF.

The V gene is TRBV18, the J gene TRBJ1-2; 7 positions agree with TRBD1. The length of the CDR3 is 15 residues. The V and J ends lost 2 bases and 5 bases, in that order; junction bases with no gene match: 8. The germline gives CDR1 KGHSH, CDR2 LQKENI. For the CDR3, the DNA is TGTGCCAGCTCACCATTCACGGGACAGTCATATGGCTACACCTTC. Amino acids: CASSPFTGQSYGYTF.

This chain uses TRBV7-3 with TRBJ2-6, with no clear D. CDR3 size: 15 residues. Germline CDR1 reads SGHTA; CDR2 reads FQGTGA. The V gene lost 5 bases and the J gene lost 0 bases, with 8 bases spanning the gap. This CDR3 is CASSPDYSGANVLTF. CDR3 DNA: TGTGCCAGCAGCCCCGATTACTCTGGGGCCAACGTCCTGACTTTC.

This clonotype came up many times. The chain employs TRBV20-1 and TRBJ2-1, with 7 bases fitting TRBD2. Germline trimming cut 2 bases from V and 4 bases from J; bases unmatched to any gene: 5. Germline CDR1 reads DFQATT; CDR2 reads SNEGSKA (reference sequence). The CDR3 covers 14 residues. The CDR3 loop reads CSARQVAGYNEQFF. The CDR3 DNA is TGCAGTGCTAGACAGGTAGCGGGTTACAATGAGCAGTTCTTC.

This clonotype has a count of ten or more. The chain links TRBV7-9 to TRBJ2-7; the D gene is possibly TRBD2 (5 bases). The germline V gene encodes CDR1 SEHNR and CDR2 FQNEAQ (reference sequence). This CDR3 is built from 12 residues. The V end lost 5 bases, the J end lost 7 bases, and 12 bases lay between the germline ends. The CDR3 sequence: CASSQATGEQYF. CDR3 nucleotide sequence: TGTGCCAGCAGCCAAGCCACGGGGGAGCAGTACTTC. Full variable domain (outside the CDR3, taken from reference TRBV7-9 and TRBJ2-7): DTGVSQNPRHKITKRGQNVTFRCDPISEHNRLYWYRQTLGQGPEFLTYFQNEAQLEKSRLLSDRFSAERPKGSFSTLEIQRTEQGDSAMYLCASSQATGEQYFGPGTRLTVT.

This clonotype came up a few times. The chain carries TRBV30 and TRBJ1-6; 7 positions agree with TRBD1. Germline-derived CDR1 and CDR2 are GTSNPN and SVGIG (reference sequence). The length of the CDR3 is 15 residues. The junction had 10 bases not matched to a gene; V was cut back by 2 bases and J by 9 bases. This CDR3 is CAWSPLDRDSSPLHF. The CDR3 DNA is TGTGCCTGGAGTCCACTCGACAGGGATAGTTCACCCCTCCACTTT.

This chain connects TRBV9 to TRBJ2-7; D perhaps matches TRBD2 (5 bases). The CDR3 spans 14 residues. The germline gives CDR1 SGDLS, CDR2 YYNGEE. Trimming pared 4 bases from V and 3 bases from J, leaving 14 bases between. CDR3 loop: CASSPSAAFYEQYF. The CDR3 coding sequence is TGTGCCAGCAGCCCGTCAGCGGCTTTCTACGAGCAGTACTTC.